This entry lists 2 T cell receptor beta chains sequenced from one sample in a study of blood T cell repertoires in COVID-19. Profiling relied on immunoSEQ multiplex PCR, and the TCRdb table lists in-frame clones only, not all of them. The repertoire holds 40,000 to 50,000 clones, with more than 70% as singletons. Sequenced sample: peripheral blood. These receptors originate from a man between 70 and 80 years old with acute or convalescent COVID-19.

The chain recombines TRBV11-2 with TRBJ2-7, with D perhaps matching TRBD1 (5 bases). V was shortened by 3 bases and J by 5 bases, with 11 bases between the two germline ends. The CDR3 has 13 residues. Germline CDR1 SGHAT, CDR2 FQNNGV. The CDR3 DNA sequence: TGTGCCAGCAGCTTCACAGGTTTGAACGAGCAGTACTTC. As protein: CASSFTGLNEQYF. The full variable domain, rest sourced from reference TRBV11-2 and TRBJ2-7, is EAGVAQSPRYKIIEKRQSVAFWCNPISGHATLYWYQQILGQGPKLLIQFQNNGVVDDSQLPKDRFSAERLKGVDSTLKIQPAKLEDSAVYLCASSFTGLNEQYFGPGTRLTVT.

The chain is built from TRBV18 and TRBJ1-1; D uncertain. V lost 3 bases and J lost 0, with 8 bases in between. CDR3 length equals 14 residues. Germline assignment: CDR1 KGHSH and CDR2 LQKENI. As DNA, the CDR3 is TGTGCCAGCTCACCCGGGGATATGAACACTGAAGCTTTCTTT. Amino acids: CASSPGDMNTEAFF.